These T cell receptor beta chains were read from a single sample in a study of early T cells in non-severe SARS-CoV-2 infection. MiXCR, applied by TCRdb to the 5' RACE reads, yields one record per CDR3 protein. The sample includes tens of thousands of distinct CDR3 sequences, less than 9.5% seen only once; the top ten take 5% to 6.5%. The sample in question was whole blood, obtained at baseline. All receptors derive from an adult who was a healthcare worker with PCR-confirmed SARS-CoV-2 infection or an uninfected control (not recorded which). CDR3s include the opening cysteine and the closing phenylalanine or tryptophan. A D gene is named only where the DNA matches it firmly. Clone size is given for some rows only: seen once, a few or many times, or a class if the clone is expanded.

length,V,size,D,J,CDR3,DNA
16,TRBV18,many,.,TRBJ2-7,CASSPPIRAPIYEQYF,TGTGCCAGCTCACCACCGATACGGGCTCCCATCTACGAGCAGTACTTC
14,TRBV21-1,few,.,TRBJ2-7,CASSKVDRCGEQYF,TGTGCCAGCAGCAAAGTTGACCGCTGTGGCGAGCAGTACTTC
16,TRBV28,many,.,TRBJ1-2,CASSDLKARPNYGYTF,TGTGCCAGCAGTGACCTTAAGGCCCGGCCTAACTATGGCTACACCTTC
14,TRBV12-3/TRBV12-4,few,.,TRBJ1-5,CASSPDSLGQPQHF,TGTGCCAGCAGCCCAGACAGCCTGGGTCAGCCCCAGCATTTT
14,TRBV6-5,.,.,TRBJ2-7,CASSSPSRGYEQYF,TGTGCCAGCAGTAGCCCCAGTCGGGGTTACGAGCAGTACTTC
15,TRBV6-6,.,TRBD2,TRBJ2-2,CASSSSGGATGELFF,TGTGCCAGCAGTTCTAGCGGGGGGGCGACCGGGGAGCTGTTTTTT
15,TRBV11-2,many,TRBD2,TRBJ2-5,CASSSALAGLETQYF,TGTGCCAGCAGCTCCGCCCTAGCGGGGCTAGAGACCCAGTACTTC
13,TRBV7-2,many,TRBD1,TRBJ1-1,CASSPRTGAEAFF,TGTGCCAGCAGCCCGCGGACAGGCGCTGAAGCTTTCTTT
14,TRBV20-1,few,.,TRBJ2-7,CSVNSRASSYEQYF,TGCAGTGTAAATTCTAGGGCGAGCTCCTACGAGCAGTACTTC
17,TRBV3-1,few,.,TRBJ2-1,CASSPKGGVISYNEQFF,TGTGCCAGCAGCCCTAAAGGAGGAGTAATATCCTACAATGAGCAGTTCTTC
15,TRBV28,.,TRBD1,TRBJ2-5,CASSFPGQGLETQYF,TGTGCCAGCAGTTTCCCGGGACAGGGTCTTGAGACCCAGTACTTC
12,TRBV3-1,few,.,TRBJ2-1,CASSRWGNEQFF,TGTGCCAGCAGCCGATGGGGTAATGAGCAGTTCTTC
21,TRBV7-9,few,TRBD1,TRBJ2-1,CASSQPPWRTDREISYNEQFF,TGTGCCAGCAGCCAACCCCCTTGGCGTACTGACAGGGAGATTTCCTACAATGAGCAGTTCTTC
17,TRBV27,few,TRBD1,TRBJ1-2,CASSPPGTGAISYGYTF,TGTGCCAGCAGCCCGCCCGGGACAGGGGCGATTTCCTATGGCTACACCTTC
13,TRBV28,many,.,TRBJ2-6,CASRPTGANVLTF,TGTGCCAGTCGACCAACGGGGGCCAACGTCCTGACTTTC
15,TRBV4-2,.,.,TRBJ1-5,CASSPWTGSNQPQHF,TGTGCCAGCAGCCCATGGACGGGTAGCAATCAGCCCCAGCATTTT
16,TRBV6-5,many,.,TRBJ2-3,CASSSRPRVGTDTQYF,TGTGCCAGCAGTTCTCGCCCACGGGTCGGCACAGATACGCAGTATTTT
14,TRBV27,many,.,TRBJ2-1,CASSLSSRNNEQFF,TGTGCCAGCAGTTTATCGTCCAGGAACAATGAGCAGTTCTTC
13,TRBV12-3/TRBV12-4,.,.,TRBJ1-5,CASERTGDQPQHF,TGTGCCAGCGAGCGGACGGGAGATCAGCCCCAGCATTTT
13,TRBV5-1,many,.,TRBJ2-1,CASSLYAGDEQFF,TGCGCCAGCAGCTTGTACGCTGGGGATGAGCAGTTCTTC
15,TRBV7-9,few,TRBD1,TRBJ2-5,CASRETGPLQETQYF,TGTGCCAGCAGAGAGACAGGGCCTCTCCAAGAGACCCAGTACTTC
15,TRBV10-3,many,TRBD2,TRBJ2-3,CAIRPTSGSTDTQYF,TGTGCCATCAGGCCTACTAGCGGAAGCACAGATACGCAGTATTTT
14,TRBV5-1,.,.,TRBJ1-1,CASSLTGTNTEAFF,TGCGCCAGCAGCTTGACAGGAACGAACACTGAAGCTTTCTTT
19,TRBV7-6,few,TRBD2,TRBJ2-3,CASSLGLAGGGIVSDTQYF,TGTGCCAGCAGCTTAGGACTAGCGGGAGGCGGAATTGTTTCAGATACGCAGTATTTT
15,TRBV7-2,many,TRBD2,TRBJ2-7,CASSHGLAASYEQYF,TGTGCCAGCAGCCACGGACTAGCGGCCTCCTACGAGCAGTACTTC
11,TRBV29-1,.,.,TRBJ2-3,CSGREGDTQYF,TGCAGCGGCCGGGAAGGAGATACGCAGTATTTT
16,TRBV24-1,.,.,TRBJ2-5,CATSAPEKGPVETQYF,TGTGCCACCAGCGCTCCAGAAAAAGGTCCGGTAGAGACCCAGTACTTC
12,TRBV10-3,many,.,TRBJ2-7,CATAGGTYEQYF,TGTGCTACGGCGGGTGGAACCTACGAGCAGTACTTC
11,TRBV5-1,few,.,TRBJ2-3,CASRTTDTQYF,TGCGCCAGCAGAACGACAGATACGCAGTATTTT
17,TRBV3-1,few,TRBD2,TRBJ2-2,CASSRRESGRRAGELFF,TGTGCCAGCAGCCGTCGGGAGAGCGGGAGGCGGGCCGGGGAGCTGTTTTTT
14,TRBV4-3,few,.,TRBJ2-2,CASSQYQLTGELFF,TGCGCCAGCAGCCAATATCAACTCACCGGGGAGCTGTTTTTT
12,TRBV7-9,many,TRBD1,TRBJ2-7,CAVDRGALEQYF,TGTGCCGTTGACAGGGGCGCTTTGGAGCAGTACTTC
15,TRBV20-1,few,TRBD1,TRBJ1-6,CSARDPGTGSSPLHF,TGCAGTGCTAGAGATCCCGGGACAGGTAGTTCACCCCTCCACTTT
15,TRBV19,few,.,TRBJ2-2,CASSTGGLNTGELFF,TGTGCCAGTAGTACAGGGGGGCTGAACACCGGGGAGCTGTTTTTT
17,TRBV6-6,many,.,TRBJ1-5,CASSPFYSFNSNQPQHF,TGTGCCAGCAGCCCCTTTTACAGTTTTAATAGCAATCAGCCCCAGCATTTT
14,TRBV7-3,few,.,TRBJ1-6,CASSLQGSNSPLHF,TGTGCCAGCAGCTTACAGGGAAGCAATTCACCCCTCCACTTT
13,TRBV29-1,few,.,TRBJ1-1,CSVELRRNTEAFF,TGCAGCGTTGAACTTAGGAGGAACACTGAAGCTTTCTTT